Listed here are 20 T cell receptor beta chains from one sample, sequenced in a study of blood T cell repertoires in COVID-19. TCRdb keeps only in-frame clones here, not all; method: immunoSEQ multiplex PCR. The sample gives about 87,000 clones, around four fifths of which show up once; about 18% is in the top ten. Material for sequencing was peripheral blood. These receptors came from a woman aged 60 to 75 with acute or convalescent COVID-19.

The rearrangement uses TRBV7-2 and TRBJ2-3, with 10 bases fitting TRBD2. This CDR3 has 16 amino acids. Trimming at V came to 2 bases and at J to 1 base, leaving 3 bases not matched to a gene. Looked up from germline, CDR1 is SGHTA and CDR2 is FQGNSA. In DNA, the CDR3 is TGTGCCAGCAGCTTACCCGGACTAGCGGGCACAGATACGCAGTATTTT. It translates to CASSLPGLAGTDTQYF.

The rearrangement uses TRBV9 and TRBJ2-3; D might be TRBD2 (5 bases). Germline CDR1 SGDLS, CDR2 YYNGEE. With 4 bases removed from V and 5 bases from J, the gap between germline ends came to 14 bases. The CDR3 is 14 residues long. This CDR3 is CASSYLAFRDTQYF. The CDR3, as DNA: TGTGCCAGCAGCTACCTAGCTTTTCGAGATACGCAGTATTTT.

The chain uses TRBV5-6 and TRBJ2-1; a possible D gene is TRBD2 (5 bases). CDR3 size: 11 residues. CDR1 is SGHDT and CDR2 is YYEEEE in the germline V gene. V was cut by 5 bases and J by 8 bases, with 8 bases left in between. In DNA, the CDR3 is TGTGCCAGCAGGCGGGCGCATGAGCAGTTCTTC. Its translation: CASRRAHEQFF.

The chain is built from TRBV18 and TRBJ1-1; D is perhaps TRBD1 (5 bases). The ends were cut back, 4 bases at V and 5 bases at J, with 11 bases in the middle. The CDR3 length is 13 residues. CDR1 and CDR2 (germline): KGHSH, LQKENI. Written as DNA, the CDR3 is TGTGCCAGCTCACAAGGGCAGGGAACTGAAGCTTTCTTT. Protein sequence: CASSQGQGTEAFF.

J is TRBJ2-1 and V is TRBV11-2, with TRBD2 identical over 13 bases. Trimming removed 5 bases from V and 9 bases from J; junction bases left unmatched: 10. This CDR3 is 16 amino acids long. Germline V gene data show CDR1 as SGHAT and CDR2 as FQNNGV. The CDR3 nucleotides read TGTGCCAGCAGCCAGGGTGGACTAGCGGGAGAGACTGAGCAGTTCTTC. It translates to CASSQGGLAGETEQFF.

The chain joins TRBV9 to TRBJ2-7; 9 positions agree with TRBD1. CDR3 size: 13 residues. The germline V gene encodes CDR1 SGDLS and CDR2 YYNGEE. With 6 bases clipped from V and 3 bases from J, the junction kept 4 bases outside the gene matches. The CDR3 spells CASNPGQGYEQYF. DNA of the CDR3: TGTGCCAGCAACCCGGGACAGGGCTACGAGCAGTACTTC.

This clone has just a few counts. This chain joins TRBV2 and TRBJ1-2; 8 nucleotides match TRBD1. V was pared by 11 bases and J by 5 bases, with 16 bases of the junction left unmatched. Germline CDR1 reads SNHLY; CDR2 reads FYNNEI. CDR3 size: 15 residues. CDR3 loop: CARPAGQGKGYGYTF. CDR3 in DNA: TGTGCCCGTCCAGCAGGACAGGGAAAAGGGTATGGCTACACCTTC.

The CDR3 here is CASSLVANSPLHF. As DNA, the CDR3 is TGTGCCAGCAGCTTGGTAGCTAATTCACCCCTCCACTTT. This chain links TRBV5-6 with TRBJ1-6; no reliable D call. Germline V gene lookup returns CDR1 SGHDT and CDR2 YYEEEE. V shed 0 bases and J shed 6 bases, with 4 bases lying between them. There are 13 residues in the CDR3.

The rearrangement joins TRBV30 to TRBJ1-1; D perhaps matches TRBD1 (6 bases). The CDR3 has 14 amino acids. CDR1 and CDR2 (germline): GTSNPN, SVGIG (reference sequence). With 5 bases removed from V and 3 bases from J, the gap between germline ends came to 16 bases. The CDR3 spells CAWFSGQSYTEAFF. The DNA for the CDR3 is TGTGCCTGGTTCTCCGGACAGAGCTACACTGAAGCTTTCTTT.

This clone was recorded once. The chain has TRBV5-6 and TRBJ1-1; 7 bases agree with TRBD1. The CDR3 length is 13 residues. Trimming at V came to 6 bases and at J to 4 bases, leaving 6 bases not matched to a gene. Germline V lookup: CDR1 SGHDT, CDR2 YYEEEE. The CDR3 sequence: CASTYRGGTEAFF. DNA for the CDR3: TGTGCCAGCACCTACAGGGGAGGCACTGAAGCTTTCTTT.

The V and J genes are TRBV5-5 and TRBJ1-1; D gene unclear. Germline V gene data show CDR1 as SGHKS and CDR2 as YYEKEE (reference sequence). The length of the CDR3 is 11 residues. The V and J ends lost 6 bases and 0 bases respectively, with 3 bases between them. CDR3: CASTMNTEAFF. DNA of the CDR3: TGTGCCAGCACCATGAACACTGAAGCTTTCTTT.

The CDR3 sequence is CATQGHSGIVYEQYF. For the CDR3, the DNA is TGTGCCACCCAGGGTCATAGCGGGATAGTGTACGAGCAGTACTTC. The chain is built from TRBV7-9 and TRBJ2-7, with 8 bases matching TRBD2. V shed 10 bases, J shed 4 bases, and the junction held 15 bases outside the gene matches. The germline V gene has CDR1 SEHNR and CDR2 FQNEAQ (reference sequence). The CDR3 loop spans 15 amino acids.

The V call is TRBV10-1, the J call TRBJ1-1, with TRBD1 identical over 9 bases. The CDR3 totals 13 residues. Germline lookup yields CDR1 WNHNN and CDR2 SYGVQD (reference sequence). V trimming: 7 bases; J trimming: 5 bases; junction bases outside the gene matches: 5. Written as DNA, the CDR3 is TGCGCCAGCACCCGGGACAGGGAGACTGAAGCTTTCTTT. This translates into CASTRDRETEAFF.

The V and J genes are TRBV24-1 and TRBJ1-5; 7 bases agree with TRBD1. The CDR3 consists of 14 residues. With V trimmed by 6 bases and J by 7 bases, 8 bases remained unmatched. Looked up from germline, CDR1 is KGHDR and CDR2 is SFDVKD. CDR3 DNA sequence: TGTGCCACCAGTCAGACAGGGTTATACCAGCCCCAGCATTTT. Its protein is CATSQTGLYQPQHF.

The chain couples TRBV30 to TRBJ1-3; a weak D match, TRBD1 (5 bases). V was shortened by 1 base and J by 4 bases, with 14 bases between the two germline ends. From germline, CDR1 is GTSNPN and CDR2 SVGIG (reference sequence). The CDR3 is 15 amino acids. The CDR3 protein is CAWSEGRILGNTIYF. In DNA, the CDR3 is TGTGCCTGGAGTGAGGGGCGCATCTTGGGAAACACCATATATTTT. Full variable domain (remainder filled in from reference TRBV30 and TRBJ1-3): SQTIHQWPATLVQPVGSPLSLECTVEGTSNPNLYWYRQAAGRGLQLLFYSVGIGQISSEVPQNLSASRPQDRQFILSSKKLLLSDSGFYLCAWSEGRILGNTIYFGEGSWLTVV.

A note on this clone: At one boundary the junction diverges from the germline segment, which might be a read error. V and J are TRBV7-7 and TRBJ2-7, with 7 bases that match TRBD1. The CDR3 covers 14 residues. CDR1 SSHAT and CDR2 FNYEAQ come from the germline V gene (reference sequence). CDR3 amino acids: CASSLPGTDYEQYF. The CDR3 DNA reads TGTGCTAGCAGCCTGCCGGGGACAGACTACGAGCAGTACTTC.

Only a few counts were recorded for this clone. The chain recombines TRBV5-1 with TRBJ1-1; maybe TRBD1 (6 bases). CDR1 is SGHRS and CDR2 is YFSETQ in the germline V gene. Trimming cost V 4 bases and J 1 base, with 11 bases left between them. This CDR3 spans 14 amino acids. This CDR3 is CASSTGLTNTEAFF. DNA of the CDR3: TGCGCCAGCAGCACAGGGCTTACGAACACTGAAGCTTTCTTT.

This chain links TRBV6-1 with TRBJ2-4; tentatively, D is TRBD2 (6 bases). The CDR3 consists of 15 residues. Per germline, CDR1 MNHNS and CDR2 SASEGT. V lost 0 bases and J lost 11, with 17 bases in between. CDR3 in amino acids: CASSEASGSLLFQYF. The CDR3 bases are TGTGCCAGCAGTGAAGCCTCCGGGAGCCTTTTATTTCAGTACTTC.

CDR3 DNA sequence: TGTGCCAGCAACCGCCCCGGGGTATTTCCCTATGGCTACACCTTC. This codes for CASNRPGVFPYGYTF. The chain joins TRBV11-2 to TRBJ1-2; D unclear. In germline, CDR1 is SGHAT, CDR2 FQNNGV. CDR3 length: 15 amino acids. The V and J ends lost 7 bases and 4 bases respectively, with 19 bases between them. Using reference TRBV11-2 and TRBJ1-2 for the parts outside the CDR3, the full variable domain is EAGVAQSPRYKIIEKRQSVAFWCNPISGHATLYWYQQILGQGPKLLIQFQNNGVVDDSQLPKDRFSAERLKGVDSTLKIQPAKLEDSAVYLCASNRPGVFPYGYTFGSGTRLTVV.

V usage is TRBV4-1 and J usage is TRBJ1-4, with D hard to call. V was pared by 9 bases and J by 5 bases, with 10 bases between. This CDR3 has 12 residues. Per the germline V gene, CDR1 is MGHRA and CDR2 is YSYEKL. DNA for the CDR3: TGCGCCAGGTCGTGGCGGAATGAAAAACTGTTTTTT. It codes for CARSWRNEKLFF.